Presented here are 7 T cell receptor beta chains from one specimen sequenced in a study of T cells in women clearing cervical HPV infection. Sequenced by immunoSEQ multiplex PCR; TCRdb stores in-frame clones only, minus some. This sample contains roughly 22,000 clones. Sequenced: blood buffy coat. The source is a woman between 18 and 75 years old with a cervical HPV16 infection that either progressed to CIN3+ or cleared (not recorded which).

Concerning this clone itself: From the germline J gene comes the end of the CDR3, since the read stops 3 residues before it. The chain uses TRBV4-1 and TRBJ1-4; D is undetermined. The germline V gene has CDR1 MGHRA and CDR2 YSYEKL. V gave up 1 base and J gave up 5 bases, with 14 bases separating them. This CDR3 is built from 16 residues. CDR3 DNA, as far as it was read: TGCGCCAGCAGCCAAGGTCCCCTTAGCGGGAATGAAAAA. Protein product: CASSQGPLSGNEK. The entire CDR3 is CASSQGPLSGNEKLFF.

The sequenced CDR3 bases are TGCAGTGTCCCTACTTACAGGGGTCGACCCTACGAG. It is translated as CSVPTYRGRPYE. From start to end, the CDR3 is CSVPTYRGRPYEQYF. V and J are TRBV20-1 and TRBJ2-7; 7 bases agree with TRBD1. The observed sequence ends 3 residues before the CDR3 terminus, with the missing tail filled in from the germline J gene. Germline assignment: CDR1 DFQATT and CDR2 SNEGSKA (reference sequence). Losses at the gene ends were 7 bases for V and 2 bases for J; bases not matched to a gene: 14. This CDR3 region has 15 residues.

Of note for this clone: The read ends 3 residues early relative to the CDR3; the germline J gene fills the gap. The gene calls are TRBV29-1 and TRBJ2-7, with a possible D match to TRBD1 (6 bases). This CDR3 is built from 13 residues. Germline CDR1 is SQVTM and CDR2 is ANQGSEA. The V end was cut by 0 bases, the J end by 4 bases, with 10 bases between. CDR3 DNA, as far as it was read: TGCAGCGTTGAAGAACAACAGGGTTACGAG. This encodes CSVEEQQGYE. The full CDR3 protein is CSVEEQQGYEQYF.

Turning to this clone: The sequence runs out 3 residues before the end of the CDR3; the remainder is reconstructed from the germline J gene. This chain joins TRBV20-1 and TRBJ1-4, with unresolved D. The germline V gene encodes CDR1 DFQATT and CDR2 SNEGSKA (reference sequence). The CDR3 is 14 amino acids. V was cut by 5 bases and J by 0 bases, with 10 bases left in between. CDR3: CSAFSGATNEKLFF. The sequenced CDR3 bases are TGCAGTGCTTTTTCAGGAGCAACTAATGAAAAA.

On this clone itself: The read ends 3 residues shy of where the CDR3 ends; the end is completed using the germline J gene. V is TRBV29-1 and J is TRBJ2-2; TRBD2 aligns across 11 bases. Trimming at V came to 5 bases and at J to 1 base, leaving 3 bases not matched to a gene. The CDR3 has 15 residues. Germline V gene lookup returns CDR1 SQVTM and CDR2 ANQGSEA. The CDR3 loop is CSVKLAGGNTGELFF. The DNA read from the CDR3 is TGCAGCGTTAAGCTAGCGGGGGGGAACACCGGGGAG.

Remarks on this clone: The sequence runs out 3 residues before the end of the CDR3; the remainder is reconstructed from the germline J gene. This chain joins TRBV7-6 and TRBJ1-2; D remains unclear. This CDR3 contains 13 residues. CDR1 is SGHVS, CDR2 FNYEAQ, per germline. The CDR3 bases that were read are TGTGCCAGCAGAGGATTCAGGTCCTACGAC. This encodes CASRGFRSYD. The whole CDR3 reads CASRGFRSYDYTF.

Comments on this clone: Read data end 3 residues before the CDR3 end; the end is taken from the germline J gene. The chain has TRBV2 and TRBJ1-5; 11 bases match TRBD1. The germline V gene encodes CDR1 SNHLY and CDR2 FYNNEI. Trimming removed 4 bases from V and 2 bases from J; junction bases left unmatched: 1. This CDR3 region has 15 residues. The sequenced CDR3 bases are TGTGCCAGCAGTGGGGACAGGGGGGGCAATCAGCCC. Residues: CASSGDRGGNQP. The whole CDR3 is CASSGDRGGNQPQHF. The whole variable domain, filled in from reference TRBV2 and TRBJ1-5, reads EPEVTQTPSHQVTQMGQEVILRCVPISNHLYFYWYRQILGQKVEFLVSFYNNEISEKSEIFDDQFSVERPDGSNFTLKIRSTKLEDSAMYFCASSGDRGGNQPQHFGDGTRLSIL.